This TCR beta chain was documented in a study of OX40 agonist ivuxolimab in advanced cancers. The study's findings and limits: Low normalized clonal expansion also occurred in some nonresponding patients. Fewer expanded clones were found on average in CD4+ than in CD8+ T cells.

Remarks on this clone: The antigen is undetermined.

This table comes from immunoSEQ multiplex PCR, and its TCRdb copy is limited to in-frame clones, with some not included. The table records fewer than 85,000 clones, roughly 91% of them present only once. CDR1 and CDR2 from the germline V gene are WNHNN and SYGVQD (reference sequence). The CDR3 length is 18 residues. V was pared by 5 bases and J by 0 bases, with 21 bases between. Autoimmune disease history or systemic immunosuppression led to patient exclusion. The input for sequencing was CD4+ or CD8+ T cells sorted from blood, taken in a trial of the OX40 agonist ivuxolimab. This receptor was obtained from an adult with an advanced solid tumor such as melanoma, head and neck, liver or kidney cancer. V and J are TRBV10-1 and TRBJ2-3, with D uncertain. The CDR3 DNA reads TGCGCCAGCAGTAGGACCCGCGCTCGGTTGGCTAGCACAGATACGCAGTATTTT. It specifies CASSRTRARLASTDTQYF.